One and the same sample provided the 27 T cell receptor beta chains below, sequenced in a study of blood T cell repertoires in COVID-19. The repertoire was sequenced with immunoSEQ multiplex PCR; TCRdb's copy has only in-frame clones and lacks some. The sample shows 45,000 to 50,000 clones, approximately 87% of them seen only once. Material: peripheral blood. The receptors were gathered from a human donor in a cohort sampled during active COVID-19.

V usage is TRBV18 and J usage is TRBJ2-7; 8 bases are a match to TRBD1. V shed 2 bases and J 3 bases; nucleotides not matched to a gene: 0. The CDR3 loop spans 13 amino acids. Germline CDR1 is KGHSH and CDR2 is LQKENI. The DNA of the CDR3 is TGTGCCAGCTCACCAACAGGGGGCTACGAGCAGTACTTC. Residues: CASSPTGGYEQYF.

The gene calls are TRBV5-1 and TRBJ2-5; 8 nucleotides agree with TRBD2. Germline CDR1 is SGHRS and CDR2 is YFSETQ. The CDR3 is 17 amino acids. V lost 0 bases, J lost 0 bases, and 7 bases stayed unmatched. CDR3 nucleotide sequence: TGCGCCAGCAGCTTGGCCACCGGGACTAGGAACCAAGAGACCCAGTACTTC. This sequence encodes CASSLATGTRNQETQYF.

The J gene is TRBJ2-7, the V gene TRBV9; maybe TRBD2 (5 bases). Germline loops: CDR1 SGDLS, CDR2 YYNGEE. Deletions cut 4 bases from V and 5 bases from J, with 16 bases between. The CDR3 length is 14 residues. The CDR3 nucleotides are TGTGCCAGCAGCCCCCGACGGCTCGGGGACGAGCAGTACTTC. Its protein is CASSPRRLGDEQYF.

V and J are TRBV2 and TRBJ2-3, with 10 bases fitting TRBD1. The CDR3 covers 15 residues. Germline V gene lookup returns CDR1 SNHLY and CDR2 FYNNEI. The junction had 4 bases not matched to a gene; V was cut back by 5 bases and J by 2 bases. CDR3 amino acids: CASSRDRGITDTQYF. The CDR3 region has the DNA TGTGCCAGCAGTCGGGACAGGGGTATCACAGATACGCAGTATTTT.

The chain has TRBV7-3 and TRBJ2-6; 10 bases agree with TRBD2. Germline V gives CDR1 SGHTA, CDR2 FQGTGA. This CDR3 has 18 amino acids. With V trimmed by 2 bases and J by 2 bases, 6 bases remained unmatched. CDR3 sequence reads: CASSLASGGPPGANVLTF. The CDR3 bases are TGTGCCAGCAGCTTAGCTAGCGGGGGCCCCCCTGGGGCCAACGTCCTGACTTTC.

About this clone itself: An end of the junction does not agree with germline; a read error may underlie this. The genes are TRBV7-7 and TRBJ2-7; 9 positions agree with TRBD2. Germline CDR1 and CDR2: SSHAT and FNYEAQ (reference sequence). The CDR3 has 15 amino acids. CDR3 DNA sequence: TGTGCTAGCAGCTATCTAGCGGGAAATTCCTACGAGCAGTACTTC. Protein: CASSYLAGNSYEQYF.

The chain recombines TRBV19 with TRBJ2-5, with 9 nucleotides matching TRBD2. The trim removed 3 bases at V and 5 bases at J, leaving 7 bases unmatched. Germline CDR1 reads LNHDA; CDR2 reads SQIVND (reference sequence). The CDR3 extends over 15 amino acids. The CDR3 here is CASSIGSSGAETQYF. In DNA, the CDR3 is TGTGCCAGTAGTATTGGGTCTAGCGGGGCGGAGACCCAGTACTTC.

CDR3 loop: CSVARPGGGTNTGELFF. The CDR3 DNA reads as TGCAGCGTTGCAAGGCCCGGCGGGGGCACGAACACCGGGGAGCTGTTTTTT. The gene calls are TRBV29-1 and TRBJ2-2, with D possibly being TRBD2 (7 bases). Germline V lookup: CDR1 SQVTM, CDR2 ANQGSEA. The CDR3 has 17 residues. Trimming took off 4 bases at V and 0 bases at J, with 18 bases between the two ends.

The chain uses TRBV14 and TRBJ1-2; D not resolved. Germline CDR1 reads SGHDN; CDR2 reads FVKESK. This CDR3 is 13 amino acids long. V lost 1 base to trimming and J lost 0 bases, with 3 bases between them. CDR3 protein: CASSQATNYGYTF. As DNA, the CDR3 is TGTGCCAGCAGCCAAGCCACTAACTATGGCTACACCTTC.

J is TRBJ1-2 and V is TRBV3-1 (or the pseudogene TRBV3-2); D may be TRBD1 (6 bases). Germline V CDR1 and CDR2: LGHDT, YNNKEL (reference sequence). The CDR3 has 14 amino acids. The V and J ends lost 4 bases and 2 bases respectively, with 11 bases between them. The DNA for the CDR3 is TGTGCCAGCAGCCTTCCCGGGACAAACTATGGCTACACCTTC. This codes for CASSLPGTNYGYTF.

This chain connects TRBV18 to TRBJ2-3, with D perhaps matching TRBD2 (7 bases). Germline CDR1 reads KGHSH; CDR2 reads LQKENI. The V gene lost 0 bases and the J gene lost 3 bases, with 13 bases spanning the gap. The CDR3 is 16 residues long. The CDR3 region has the DNA TGTGCCAGCTCACCACCGGGTCGGGGGGCGACAGATACGCAGTATTTT. Translation gives CASSPPGRGATDTQYF. Variable domain in full (rest from reference TRBV18 and TRBJ2-3): NAGVMQNPRHLVRRRGQEARLRCSPMKGHSHVYWYRQLPEEGLKFMVYLQKENIIDESGMPKERFSAEFPKEGPSILRIQQVVRGDSAAYFCASSPPGRGATDTQYFGPGTRLTVL.

The chain recombines TRBV5-4 with TRBJ2-1, with 8 bases fitting TRBD1. Germline V gives CDR1 SGHNT, CDR2 YYREEE (reference sequence). The CDR3 extends over 13 amino acids. Trimming took 5 bases from V and 8 from J; bases not matched to a gene: 6. As DNA, the CDR3 is TGTGCCAGCAGTTACAGGGGGGCTGATGAGCAGTTCTTC. Translating it yields CASSYRGADEQFF.

The chain recombines TRBV11-3 with TRBJ2-2; no clear D gene. Germline V gene lookup returns CDR1 SGHNT and CDR2 YENEEA. V was clipped by 4 bases and J by 8 bases, with 11 bases between them. This CDR3 comprises 13 residues. The CDR3 is CASSSHPAGELFF. The CDR3 bases are TGTGCCAGCAGCTCCCACCCCGCGGGGGAGCTGTTTTTT.

The chain links TRBV13 to TRBJ2-1, with 11 bases fitting TRBD2. Germline assignment: CDR1 PRHDT and CDR2 FYEKMQ (reference sequence). The CDR3 is 17 amino acids. V shed 5 bases and J 5 bases; nucleotides not matched to a gene: 11. CDR3 DNA sequence: TGTGCCAGCAGCCCCTCATCGCTTAGCGGGGGGGACAATGAGCAGTTCTTC. Its protein product is CASSPSSLSGGDNEQFF.

This chain links TRBV4-1 with TRBJ1-2; 8 positions match TRBD1. The CDR3 length is 16 residues. Germline V gene data show CDR1 as MGHRA and CDR2 as YSYEKL. The V segment lost 3 bases and the J segment 4 bases; nucleotides outside the gene matches: 10. This CDR3 reads CASSQAPGQVIYGYTF. DNA of the CDR3: TGCGCCAGCAGCCAGGCCCCGGGACAGGTTATCTATGGCTACACCTTC.

V usage is TRBV5-1 and J usage is TRBJ1-6; D remains unclear. The V and J ends lost 4 bases and 0 bases respectively, with 14 bases between them. The CDR3 extends over 17 amino acids. Germline loops: CDR1 SGHRS, CDR2 YFSETQ. The CDR3, as DNA: TGCGCCAGCAGCCCCGGACTCCCAAGCTCCTATAATTCACCCCTCCACTTT. Its protein product is CASSPGLPSSYNSPLHF.

The chain employs TRBV19 and TRBJ1-5; 9 nucleotides align to TRBD1. The junction had 10 bases not matched to a gene; V was cut back by 3 bases and J by 7 bases. This CDR3 spans 16 amino acids. Germline V gives CDR1 LNHDA, CDR2 SQIVND (reference sequence). DNA of the CDR3: TGTGCCAGTAGTATCTCCCGGGGACAGGGAAACCAGCCCCAGCATTTT. It translates to CASSISRGQGNQPQHF.

The chain links TRBV3-1 (or the pseudogene TRBV3-2) to TRBJ2-1; TRBD2 matches 8 bases. V was clipped by 4 bases and J by 9 bases; unmatched bases: 17. The CDR3 runs 17 residues. The germline gives CDR1 LGHDT, CDR2 YNNKEL (reference sequence). The CDR3 bases are TGTGCCAGCAGCCCGATTCTTCTTAGCGGGATGAGCGGTGAGCAGTTCTTC. This sequence encodes CASSPILLSGMSGEQFF.

The chain has TRBV4-1 and TRBJ2-2; 8 nucleotides match TRBD2. CDR1 and CDR2 from the germline V gene are MGHRA and YSYEKL. J was trimmed by 4 bases and V by 4 bases; bases with no gene match: 11. CDR3 size: 17 residues. In nucleotides, the CDR3 is TGCGCCAGCAGCCCGGCTTCTTCCGGGGGGGCCACCGGGGAGCTGTTTTTT. It yields the protein CASSPASSGGATGELFF.

The rearrangement joins TRBV9 to TRBJ1-1; 9 bases agree with TRBD1. The CDR3 extends over 13 amino acids. The V gene end was trimmed by 7 bases and the J gene end by 8 bases; junction bases not matched to a gene: 9. Germline values: CDR1 SGDLS, CDR2 YYNGEE. The CDR3 DNA reads as TGTGCCAGCCAGGACAGGGGAGGGAACGAAGCTTTCTTT. It encodes CASQDRGGNEAFF.

J is TRBJ2-2 and V is TRBV2, with TRBD1 identical over 9 bases. J was trimmed by 6 bases and V by 6 bases; bases with no gene match: 5. The CDR3 covers 14 residues. The germline gives CDR1 SNHLY, CDR2 FYNNEI. The CDR3 is CASSPNRGPGELFF. The CDR3, as DNA: TGTGCCAGCAGCCCGAACAGGGGGCCCGGGGAGCTGTTTTTT. The whole variable domain, filled in from reference TRBV2 and TRBJ2-2, reads EPEVTQTPSHQVTQMGQEVILRCVPISNHLYFYWYRQILGQKVEFLVSFYNNEISEKSEIFDDQFSVERPDGSNFTLKIRSTKLEDSAMYFCASSPNRGPGELFFGEGSRLTVL.

The rearrangement uses TRBV4-2 and TRBJ2-3, with 12 bases matching TRBD2. The trim removed 4 bases at V and 3 bases at J, leaving 5 bases unmatched. Germline CDR1 LGHNA, CDR2 YNFKEQ. This CDR3 contains 16 residues. The CDR3 reads CASSLLAGGRTDTQYF. CDR3 bases: TGTGCCAGCAGCCTCCTAGCGGGGGGGCGAACAGATACGCAGTATTTT.

This clone came up once. J is TRBJ1-2 and V is TRBV29-1; the D gene is possibly TRBD1 (6 bases). Germline V gene data show CDR1 as SQVTM and CDR2 as ANQGSEA. CDR3 length: 16 amino acids. Trimming left V 0 bases short and J 5 bases short, with 19 bases between. The CDR3 sequence: CSVEDLRERGAYGYTF. CDR3 nucleotide sequence: TGCAGCGTTGAAGATTTGCGGGAGAGGGGGGCTTATGGCTACACCTTC.

This chain connects TRBV7-2 to TRBJ2-4; D possibly corresponds to TRBD2 (7 bases). Germline CDR1 SGHTA, CDR2 FQGNSA. V shed 2 bases and J shed 3 bases, with 14 bases lying between them. The CDR3 contains 16 residues. The DNA for the CDR3 is TGTGCCAGCAGCTTATCGTCGGGGGGCGGCAAAAACATTCAGTACTTC. It codes for CASSLSSGGGKNIQYF.

The V gene is TRBV3-1 (or the pseudogene TRBV3-2), the J gene TRBJ2-5; TRBD2 aligns across 14 bases. The CDR3 loop spans 18 amino acids. CDR1 is LGHDT and CDR2 is YNNKEL in the germline V gene (reference sequence). V lost 4 bases and J lost 2; bases outside the gene matches: 9. CDR3 sequence reads: CASSPKIGTSGGQETQYF. In DNA, the CDR3 is TGTGCCAGCAGCCCCAAGATAGGGACTAGCGGGGGTCAAGAGACCCAGTACTTC.

This clone was observed once. The chain recombines TRBV5-6 with TRBJ1-6; 7 bases are a match to TRBD1. CDR3 length: 16 residues. CDR1 and CDR2 (germline): SGHDT, YYEEEE. Trimming cost V 4 bases and J 8 bases; bases outside gene matches: 12. The CDR3 sequence: CASSENDRAAYSPLHF. The CDR3 DNA reads as TGTGCCAGCAGCGAAAACGACAGGGCCGCCTATTCACCCCTCCACTTT.

The rearrangement joins TRBV7-9 to TRBJ2-7, with 9 bases identical to TRBD1. Germline values: CDR1 SEHNR, CDR2 FQNEAQ (reference sequence). V was pared by 5 bases and J by 1 base, with 6 bases of the junction left unmatched. The CDR3 runs 15 residues. The CDR3 spells CASSGGDRASYEQYF. Here the CDR3 DNA reads TGTGCCAGCAGCGGAGGGGACAGGGCGTCCTACGAGCAGTACTTC.